The clone carrying this TCR beta chain was recorded at least ten times. The antigen is unknown. CDR3-region Arm-PCR and iRepertoire HTBI primers produced the TCR beta libraries. TCRdb redid the calling of the multiplex PCR reads with MiXCR, one entry per CDR3 protein. This table has about 440,000 distinct CDR3 sequences, 15% to 20% appearing once. The entry originates in a study of regulatory T cells in long-lasting Graves disease. Findings of the study overall: Between persistent patients, around 2,900 public clonotypes were shared, exceeding the 900 to 1,000 shared between new patients. When disease was persistent, TRBV28, TRBJ1-2 and TRBJ2-5 were the favored segments.

J gave up 5 bases and V 3 bases, and 12 bases lay outside the gene matches. CDR3 length equals 18 residues. Germline CDR1 is MNHEY and CDR2 is SVGEGT. As for time point: newly diagnosed GD, antithyroid drugs for less than 3 months. PBMCs provided the RNA from which the TCR library was made. These data also formed part of another study, on T cells in Graves' hyperthyroidism and ophthalmopathy. Turning to that study: First-round RT-PCR of the TCR CDR3 relied on the HTBI primer set. Blood shared most expanded thyroid clonotypes above 0.001.

The receptor was isolated from a woman aged 25 to 39 with Graves disease. The chain recombines TRBV6-2 or TRBV6-3 with TRBJ2-1; 11 nucleotides agree with TRBD2. Source: peripheral blood mononuclear cells (PBMCs), taken at new diagnosis, from a patient treated with antithyroid drugs. In DNA form, the CDR3 reads TGTGCCAGCAGTTATTTAGCCGCTAGCGGGAGGTTCGACAATGAGCAGTTCTTC. Its translation: CASSYLAASGRFDNEQFF.